What follows is one TCR beta chain and its context. The table came from immunoSEQ multiplex PCR; TCRdb's copy has only in-frame clones and leaves some out. The sample holds 20,000 or so clones, 89% seen once. The data were obtained in a study of blood T cell repertoires in COVID-19. CDR3 length: 15 amino acids. Germline assignment: CDR1 MNHEY and CDR2 SVGEGT. V was pared by 5 bases and J by 6 bases, with 10 bases of the junction left unmatched. Source material: peripheral blood. The rearrangement uses TRBV6-2 or TRBV6-3 and TRBJ2-5; 9 nucleotides match TRBD1. This receptor was taken from a human donor in a cohort sampled during active COVID-19. In nucleotides, the CDR3 is TGTGCCAGCAGTCGACCCGGGACAGGGTATCAGACCCAGTACTTC. Its translation is CASSRPGTGYQTQYF.